Listed here are 14 T cell receptor beta chains from one sample, sequenced in a study of T cell responses to AZD1222 COVID-19 vaccine. Method: immunoSEQ multiplex PCR; TCRdb's copy keeps in-frame clones and lacks some. In the table there are 130,000 to 150,000 clones, approximately 89% of which are singletons. The sample in question was peripheral blood, obtained 28 days after the second AZD1222 dose. The receptors here all came from an adult who received the AZD1222 COVID-19 vaccine.

As DNA, the CDR3 is TGCGCCAGCAGCTTTCGGGGGCGCTTAGTCACCGGGGAGCTGTTTTTT. It translates to CASSFRGRLVTGELFF. The V call is TRBV5-1, the J call TRBJ2-2; either TRBD1 or TRBD2 may supply D (6 bases each). Germline values: CDR1 SGHRS, CDR2 YFSETQ. The length of the CDR3 is 16 residues. The ends were cut back, 2 bases at V and 4 bases at J, with 15 bases in the middle.

The V gene is TRBV6-6, the J gene TRBJ1-2; D is uncertain. V lost 5 bases and J 12 bases, leaving 13 bases between the germline ends. The CDR3 is made up of 11 amino acids. Per germline, CDR1 MNHNY and CDR2 SVGAGI (reference sequence). The CDR3 here is CASSGDGGHTF. CDR3 nucleotide sequence: TGTGCCAGCAGTGGGGATGGAGGGCACACCTTC.

The chain carries TRBV7-2 and TRBJ2-7; TRBD2 is a possible D gene (6 bases). The CDR3 has 14 residues. V was trimmed by 6 bases and J by 2 bases, leaving 14 bases between them. Germline values: CDR1 SGHTA, CDR2 FQGNSA. CDR3 bases: TGTGCCAGCAGGCTCGCCGGGGGAGCCTACGAGCAGTACTTC. Protein sequence: CASRLAGGAYEQYF.

V gene TRBV5-1 combines with J gene TRBJ1-2; D ambiguous. V lost 4 bases to trimming and J lost 0 bases, with 13 bases between them. CDR1 is SGHRS, CDR2 YFSETQ, per germline. This CDR3 has 15 amino acids. CDR3 in amino acids: CASSPGRRANYGYTF. CDR3 nucleotide sequence: TGCGCCAGCAGCCCGGGCCGGAGGGCTAACTATGGCTACACCTTC.

The chain links TRBV5-1 to TRBJ2-7; 10 bases are a match to TRBD2. Germline CDR1 reads SGHRS; CDR2 reads YFSETQ. The trim removed 1 base at V and 0 bases at J, leaving 10 bases unmatched. The length of the CDR3 is 18 residues. In nucleotides, the CDR3 is TGCGCCAGCAGCTTGAGGGCGTCTAGCGGGAGCAACTCCTACGAGCAGTACTTC. Amino acids: CASSLRASSGSNSYEQYF.

The chain links TRBV10-3 to TRBJ2-2; the D gene is possibly TRBD2 (5 bases). This CDR3 has 14 residues. V was pared by 6 bases and J by 3 bases, with 11 bases between. Germline V gene sequence: CDR1 ENHRY, CDR2 SYGVKD. The CDR3 sequence is CAIRRSGDTGELFF. CDR3 DNA sequence: TGTGCCATCAGGAGGAGCGGAGACACCGGGGAGCTGTTTTTT.

Only a few counts were recorded for this clone. V usage is TRBV7-8 and J usage is TRBJ2-7; 7 bases are a match to TRBD1. Losses at the gene ends were 5 bases for V and 6 bases for J; bases not matched to a gene: 4. CDR3 length: 12 residues. The germline V gene encodes CDR1 SGHVS and CDR2 FQNEAQ. CDR3 region: CASSRGPGEQYF. The DNA for the CDR3 is TGTGCCAGCAGCAGGGGGCCCGGCGAGCAGTACTTC. Supplemented by reference TRBV7-8 and TRBJ2-7, the full variable domain reads GAGVSQSPRYKVAKRGQDVALRCDPISGHVSLFWYQQALGQGPEFLTYFQNEAQLDKSGLPSDRFFAERPEGSVSTLKIQRTQQEDSAVYLCASSRGPGEQYFGPGTRLTVT.

The genes are TRBV11-2 and TRBJ2-4; a possible D gene is TRBD1 (6 bases). The ends were cut back, 7 bases at V and 0 bases at J, with 10 bases in the middle. CDR1 SGHAT and CDR2 FQNNGV come from the germline V gene. CDR3 length equals 14 residues. CDR3 in DNA: TGTGCCAGCACCAAGGACAGAGCCAAAAACATTCAGTACTTC. Protein: CASTKDRAKNIQYF.

This clone was counted once. The rearrangement links TRBV19 to TRBJ1-3; D gene unclear. Germline lookup yields CDR1 LNHDA and CDR2 SQIVND (reference sequence). The V end was cut by 7 bases, the J end by 4 bases, with 17 bases between. The CDR3 has 15 amino acids. The CDR3 loop reads CASTIARVSGNTIYF. The CDR3 DNA reads as TGTGCCAGTACCATAGCAAGAGTCTCGGGAAACACCATATATTTT.

V and J are TRBV2 and TRBJ2-2; possibly TRBD2 for D (5 bases). This CDR3 spans 15 amino acids. V lost 6 bases to trimming and J lost 0 bases, with 11 bases between them. CDR1 is SNHLY, CDR2 FYNNEI, per germline. The CDR3 DNA reads TGTGCCAGCAGCCGGCGGAGGCCGAACACCGGGGAGCTGTTTTTT. Its protein is CASSRRRPNTGELFF.

CDR3 sequence: CASSKGTVYGYTF. Here the CDR3 DNA reads TGCGCCAGCAGCAAGGGGACGGTGTATGGCTACACCTTC. The V and J genes are TRBV4-1 and TRBJ1-2, with a tentative D call TRBD1 (5 bases). The ends were cut back, 5 bases at V and 5 bases at J, with 12 bases in the middle. CDR3 length: 13 residues. Germline-derived CDR1 and CDR2 are MGHRA and YSYEKL.

This chain uses TRBV11-3 with TRBJ1-2; D not resolved. The V end lost 2 bases, the J end lost 6 bases, and 19 bases lay between the germline ends. The CDR3 has 16 residues. From germline, CDR1 is SGHNT and CDR2 YENEEA. The CDR3 nucleotides are TGTGCCAGCAGCTTAAGGGTCCAGGTACAACTCAATGGCTACACCTTC. Translated: CASSLRVQVQLNGYTF. Full variable domain (remainder filled in from reference TRBV11-3 and TRBJ1-2): EAGVVQSPRYKIIEKKQPVAFWCNPISGHNTLYWYLQNLGQGPELLIRYENEEAVDDSQLPKDRFSAERLKGVDSTLKIQPAELGDSAVYLCASSLRVQVQLNGYTFGSGTRLTVV.

The chain joins TRBV6-2 or TRBV6-3 to TRBJ2-1; D is possibly TRBD1 or TRBD2 (5 bases each). Trimming removed 6 bases from V and 3 bases from J, with 12 bases in between. CDR3 length: 14 amino acids. The V gene's germline CDR1 is MNHEY and CDR2 SVGEGT. The CDR3, as DNA: TGTGCCAGCAGCCGGGACGACGGCTACAATGAGCAGTTCTTC. Its protein is CASSRDDGYNEQFF.

Only a few counts were recorded for this clone. The chain recombines TRBV7-8 with TRBJ2-3; 7 bases agree with TRBD2. The V gene end was trimmed by 0 bases and the J gene end by 9 bases; junction bases not matched to a gene: 3. Germline V gene data show CDR1 as SGHVS and CDR2 as FQNEAQ. The CDR3 is 13 amino acids. The DNA of the CDR3 is TGTGCCAGCAGCTTAGCTCAACTAGCGACGCAGTATTTT. Translating it yields CASSLAQLATQYF.